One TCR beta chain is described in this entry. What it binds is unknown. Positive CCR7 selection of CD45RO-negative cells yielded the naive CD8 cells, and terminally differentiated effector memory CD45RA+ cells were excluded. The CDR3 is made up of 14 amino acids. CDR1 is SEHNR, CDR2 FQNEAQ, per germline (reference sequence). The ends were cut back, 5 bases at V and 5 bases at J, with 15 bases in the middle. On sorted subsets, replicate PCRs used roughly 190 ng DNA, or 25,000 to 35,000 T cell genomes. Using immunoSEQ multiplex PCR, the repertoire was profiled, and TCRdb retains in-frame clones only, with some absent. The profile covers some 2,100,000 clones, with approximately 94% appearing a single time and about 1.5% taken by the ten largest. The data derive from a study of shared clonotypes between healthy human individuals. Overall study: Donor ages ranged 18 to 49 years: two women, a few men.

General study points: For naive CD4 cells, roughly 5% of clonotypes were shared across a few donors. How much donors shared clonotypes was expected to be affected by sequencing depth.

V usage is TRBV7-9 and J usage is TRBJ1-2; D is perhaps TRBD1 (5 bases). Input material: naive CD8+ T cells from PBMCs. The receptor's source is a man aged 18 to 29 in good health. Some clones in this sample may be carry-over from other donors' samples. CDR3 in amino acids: CASSPGGDVYGYTF. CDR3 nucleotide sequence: TGTGCCAGCAGCCCCGGGGGTGACGTTTATGGCTACACCTTC.